These 27 T cell receptor beta chains originate from one sample sequenced in a study of T cells after somatic rescue of genetic block. This table comes from immunoSEQ multiplex PCR, and its TCRdb copy is limited to in-frame clones, with some not included. The sample holds about 88,000 clones, 80% to 90% seen once. Sample: peripheral blood mononuclear cells (PBMCs). The receptor set was obtained from a young woman.

This rearrangement joins TRBV30 to TRBJ2-1, with D possibly matching TRBD2 (6 bases). The germline V gene encodes CDR1 GTSNPN and CDR2 SVGIG (reference sequence). The germline V and J ends were trimmed by 0 bases and 8 bases, with 14 bases remaining between them. The CDR3 loop spans 14 amino acids. The CDR3 spells CAWSVALAIDEQFF. The DNA for the CDR3 is TGTGCCTGGAGTGTAGCACTAGCTATAGATGAGCAGTTCTTC.

Only a few counts were recorded for this clone. The genes are TRBV4-1 and TRBJ1-2; D ambiguous. V gave up 0 bases and J gave up 4 bases, with 9 bases separating them. Per the germline V gene, CDR1 is MGHRA and CDR2 is YSYEKL. The CDR3 has 14 amino acids. As DNA, the CDR3 is TGCGCCAGCAGCCAAGAAGCGGGCAGCTATGGCTACACCTTC. Translation: CASSQEAGSYGYTF.

The chain uses TRBV28 and TRBJ1-4; D gene unclear. The germline V gene encodes CDR1 MDHEN and CDR2 SYDVKM. The CDR3 totals 13 residues. V was cut by 6 bases and J by 3 bases, with 8 bases left in between. This chain's CDR3 is CASSLLSNEKLFF. CDR3 in DNA: TGTGCCAGCAGCCTTCTGTCTAATGAAAAACTGTTTTTT.

CDR3: CASSLGPESSYEQYF. DNA for the CDR3: TGTGCCAGCAGCTTAGGTCCAGAGAGCTCCTACGAGCAGTACTTC. V gene TRBV7-9 combines with J gene TRBJ2-7; D is unclear. V was cut by 1 base and J by 0 bases, with 10 bases left in between. Germline V gene lookup returns CDR1 SEHNR and CDR2 FQNEAQ (reference sequence). This CDR3 is 15 amino acids long. Complete variable domain (other parts from reference TRBV7-9 and TRBJ2-7): DTGVSQNPRHKITKRGQNVTFRCDPISEHNRLYWYRQTLGQGPEFLTYFQNEAQLEKSRLLSDRFSAERPKGSFSTLEIQRTEQGDSAMYLCASSLGPESSYEQYFGPGTRLTVT.

In this sample, this clone turned up once. CDR3 residues: CASSLGNGINQPQHF. The CDR3 DNA follows: TGCGCCAGCAGCTTGGGGAATGGGATTAATCAGCCCCAGCATTTT. This chain connects TRBV5-1 to TRBJ1-5; the D is unclear. Germline-derived CDR1 and CDR2 are SGHRS and YFSETQ. The CDR3 is 15 amino acids. V was clipped by 0 bases and J by 4 bases, with 11 bases between them.

This clone was observed a single time. Relative to the germline gene, one junction end is altered; a read error may explain this. The chain joins TRBV7-7 to TRBJ2-5; perhaps D is TRBD1 or TRBD2 (6 bases each). CDR3 length equals 17 residues. Germline lookup yields CDR1 SSHAT and CDR2 FNYEAQ (reference sequence). The CDR3 DNA reads as TGTGCTAGCAGCTTATCGGGGGCTGGAGTGGACCAAGAGACCCAGTACTTC. It specifies CASSLSGAGVDQETQYF.

In the case of this clone: Compared with germline, one end of the junction differs, possibly owing to a read error. The chain employs TRBV7-3 and TRBJ2-1; 8 bases match TRBD2. Germline V lookup: CDR1 SGHTA, CDR2 FQGTGA. The length of the CDR3 is 14 residues. The CDR3 is CASSSGTSDGPDIF. CDR3 bases: TGTGCCAGCAGTTCCGGGACTAGTGACGGTCCAGACATCTTC.

The chain uses TRBV27 and TRBJ2-5; D is possibly TRBD2 (7 bases). V was trimmed by 4 bases and J by 5 bases, leaving 14 bases between them. This CDR3 comprises 14 residues. CDR1 and CDR2 (germline): MNHEY, SMNVEV (reference sequence). CDR3: CASSWGGSMETQYF. The CDR3 DNA sequence: TGTGCCAGCAGTTGGGGGGGCTCGATGGAGACCCAGTACTTC.

The chain uses TRBV19 and TRBJ1-4, with 8 bases matching TRBD1. The germline V gene encodes CDR1 LNHDA and CDR2 SQIVND (reference sequence). With 4 bases clipped from V and 3 bases from J, the junction kept 4 bases outside the gene matches. The CDR3 covers 15 residues. The CDR3 nucleotides read TGTGCCAGTAGTACGGGACAGGTAGCTAATGAAAAACTGTTTTTT. Encoded protein: CASSTGQVANEKLFF.

The chain recombines TRBV19 with TRBJ2-3; weak D call: TRBD2 (8 bases). There are 16 residues in the CDR3. Per germline, CDR1 LNHDA and CDR2 SQIVND (reference sequence). V was pared by 3 bases and J by 4 bases, with 17 bases between. CDR3 in amino acids: CASSMGSGGGPDTQYF. CDR3 coding DNA: TGTGCCAGTAGTATGGGTTCGGGAGGGGGCCCAGATACGCAGTATTTT.

J is TRBJ2-5 and V is TRBV5-4, with D possibly matching TRBD1 (6 bases). CDR1 is SGHNT, CDR2 YYREEE, per germline (reference sequence). There are 13 residues in the CDR3. V lost 4 bases to trimming and J lost 2 bases, with 9 bases between them. The DNA for the CDR3 is TGTGCCAGCAGCATACAGGGACAAGAGACCCAGTACTTC. Protein sequence: CASSIQGQETQYF. Full variable domain (rest looked up from reference TRBV5-4 and TRBJ2-5): ETGVTQSPTHLIKTRGQQVTLRCSSQSGHNTVSWYQQALGQGPQFIFQYYREEENGRGNFPPRFSGLQFPNYSSELNVNALELDDSALYLCASSIQGQETQYFGPGTRLLVL.

CDR3 DNA sequence: TGTGCCAGCAGCCCTAGCGGGAGGGCCTACACCGGGGAGCTGTTTTTT. Its protein is CASSPSGRAYTGELFF. V is TRBV28 and J is TRBJ2-2; the match to TRBD2 covers 12 bases. Germline-derived CDR1 and CDR2 are MDHEN and SYDVKM. J lost 3 bases, V lost 6 bases, and 5 bases had no gene match. The CDR3 is 16 residues long.

The chain employs TRBV15 and TRBJ2-1; 8 bases match TRBD2. The ends lost 1 base at V and 7 bases at J; junction bases unmatched: 6. Germline assignment: CDR1 LNHNV and CDR2 YYDKDF (reference sequence). The CDR3 sequence is 15 residues long. The CDR3 loop is CATSRVTGGQNEQFF. The CDR3 DNA is TGTGCCACCAGCAGAGTTACGGGAGGGCAGAATGAGCAGTTCTTC.

The V gene is TRBV4-3, the J gene TRBJ2-7; 9 bases are shared with TRBD2. The length of the CDR3 is 15 residues. Germline CDR1 LGHNA, CDR2 YSLEER. Unmatched junction bases numbered 3, after V lost 1 base and J lost 2 bases. The CDR3 here is CASSQALAGTYEQYF. The CDR3, as DNA: TGCGCCAGCAGCCAAGCCCTAGCGGGGACCTACGAGCAGTACTTC.

This chain joins TRBV4-1 and TRBJ1-1; 8 bases are a match to TRBD1. The CDR3 consists of 15 residues. With 4 bases clipped from V and 3 bases from J, the junction kept 7 bases outside the gene matches. Germline lookup yields CDR1 MGHRA and CDR2 YSYEKL. Here the CDR3 reads CASSPLDRAHTEAFF. CDR3 DNA sequence: TGCGCCAGCAGCCCCTTGGACAGGGCGCACACTGAAGCTTTCTTT.

J is TRBJ1-1 and V is TRBV30; no firm D call. The germline V and J ends were trimmed by 0 bases and 8 bases, with 13 bases remaining between them. The CDR3 contains 13 residues. Germline V gene lookup returns CDR1 GTSNPN and CDR2 SVGIG (reference sequence). DNA for the CDR3: TGTGCCTGGAGTGTAGACATGAACCCCGAAGCTTTCTTT. This codes for CAWSVDMNPEAFF. The full variable domain, rest sourced from reference TRBV30 and TRBJ1-1, is SQTIHQWPATLVQPVGSPLSLECTVEGTSNPNLYWYRQAAGRGLQLLFYSVGIGQISSEVPQNLSASRPQDRQFILSSKKLLLSDSGFYLCAWSVDMNPEAFFGQGTRLTVV.

To note about this clone: One junction end does not reproduce the germline sequence, and a read error may be involved. This chain joins TRBV7-7 and TRBJ2-1; the D gene is possibly TRBD1 (6 bases). The germline V gene has CDR1 SSHAT and CDR2 FNYEAQ (reference sequence). The CDR3 is 16 residues long. DNA for the CDR3: TGTGCTAGCAGCCCCAGGGGCGAGGAGGAAAACAATGAGCAGTTCTTC. As protein: CASSPRGEEENNEQFF.

This clone came up once. The CDR3 DNA follows: TGTGCCACCCGTGGGGAGCGGGGACATACCTTCGAGCAGTTCTTC. The encoded protein is CATRGERGHTFEQFF. This sequence joins TRBV2 and TRBJ2-1; D is possibly TRBD2 (7 bases). Germline V gives CDR1 SNHLY, CDR2 FYNNEI. V was trimmed by 10 bases and J by 10 bases, leaving 26 bases between them. This CDR3 contains 15 residues.

V usage is TRBV13 and J usage is TRBJ2-7; TRBD2 matches 7 bases. Germline V lookup: CDR1 PRHDT, CDR2 FYEKMQ (reference sequence). V dropped 6 bases and J dropped 0; count of bases not matched to a gene: 5. This CDR3 contains 14 residues. This chain's CDR3 is CASRRGGGSYEQYF. CDR3 DNA sequence: TGTGCCAGCAGAAGAGGCGGGGGCTCCTACGAGCAGTACTTC.

The rearrangement links TRBV21-1 to TRBJ2-6. TRBV21-1 is a documented pseudogene. The CDR3 sequence is 18 residues long. The CDR3 loop reads CASSKGAVVRSGANVLTF. The CDR3 region has the DNA TGTGCCAGCAGCAAAGGGGCGGTGGTCAGGTCTGGGGCCAACGTCCTGACTTTC.

V and J are TRBV4-1 and TRBJ1-3, with unresolved D. CDR1 is MGHRA, CDR2 YSYEKL, per germline. This CDR3 contains 14 residues. V was pared by 1 base and J by 2 bases, with 6 bases between. The DNA for the CDR3 is TGCGCCAGCAGCCAAGCTCGACCTGGAAACACCATATATTTT. Protein product: CASSQARPGNTIYF.

J is TRBJ2-1 and V is TRBV5-1; D tentatively reads TRBD1 or TRBD2 (5 bases each). This CDR3 is built from 15 residues. Germline-derived CDR1 and CDR2 are SGHRS and YFSETQ. V was clipped by 6 bases and J by 0 bases, with 13 bases between them. The CDR3 nucleotides read TGCGCCAGCACGAGGGGCGGTAGCTCCTACAATGAGCAGTTCTTC. This codes for CASTRGGSSYNEQFF.

The gene calls are TRBV7-2 and TRBJ2-2, with TRBD1 matching 7 bases. Per germline, CDR1 SGHTA and CDR2 FQGNSA. V dropped 5 bases and J dropped 3; count of bases not matched to a gene: 6. The CDR3 length is 15 residues. The CDR3 region has the DNA TGTGCCAGCAGCACCCGGGACAGCCACACCGGGGAGCTGTTTTTT. Protein: CASSTRDSHTGELFF.

The rearrangement joins TRBV10-3 to TRBJ2-1; possibly TRBD1 or TRBD2 for D (5 bases each). CDR1 and CDR2 (germline): ENHRY, SYGVKD. The CDR3 sequence is 16 residues long. V was cut by 3 bases and J by 4 bases, with 16 bases left in between. As DNA, the CDR3 is TGTGCCATCAGTGACGGGACCTATCCCCGTTACAATGAGCAGTTCTTC. Translating it yields CAISDGTYPRYNEQFF.

J is TRBJ2-7 and V is TRBV6-6; 12 bases map to TRBD2. The CDR3 runs to 15 residues. The ends lost 7 bases at V and 0 bases at J; junction bases unmatched: 4. Germline-derived CDR1 and CDR2 are MNHNY and SVGAGI (reference sequence). The CDR3 loop is CASNPGLAGSYEQYF. The CDR3, as DNA: TGTGCCAGCAATCCGGGACTAGCGGGCTCCTACGAGCAGTACTTC.

The chain joins TRBV7-9 to TRBJ1-2; maybe TRBD1 (5 bases). Germline V CDR1 and CDR2: SEHNR, FQNEAQ (reference sequence). The CDR3 extends over 13 amino acids. The germline V and J ends were trimmed by 5 bases and 8 bases, with 15 bases remaining between them. CDR3 nucleotide sequence: TGTGCCAGCAGCCCCGGGCCGCGGGACGGCTACACCTTC. Amino acid sequence: CASSPGPRDGYTF.

The chain links TRBV7-2 to TRBJ2-7; D is uncertain. The V and J ends lost 7 bases and 5 bases respectively, with 9 bases between them. Germline CDR1 reads SGHTA; CDR2 reads FQGNSA. The CDR3 is 11 residues long. For the CDR3, the DNA is TGTGCCAGCACAGCTGTCCACGAGCAGTACTTC. Its protein product is CASTAVHEQYF.